These T cell receptor beta chains were read from a single sample in a study of patients and donors after allogeneic stem cell transplantation. TCRdb ran MiXCR on the RT-PCR reads and lists one entry per CDR3 protein. The data contain 1,300 or so distinct CDR3 sequences, roughly 5% of them singletons. Sequencing was performed on blood, either unsorted or a sorted T cell fraction (not recorded which). The source is a human donor who was either an allogeneic HSCT recipient or a stem cell or donor lymphocyte infusion donor (not recorded which). It is not recorded whose cells these are; they may come from a transplant donor. The CDR3 runs from the conserved cysteine through the conserved F or W. A D gene is named only where the DNA matches it firmly. Rows may omit the clone size; those that give it use once, few, many or a size class.

>TRBJ2-7|TRBV9|-|medium-sized
TGTGCCAGCAGCGAGGGAAACGAGCAGTACTTC
CASSEGNEQYF
>TRBJ1-2|TRBV7-2|TRBD1|-
TGTGCCAGCAGCCCTGGACAGGGAAACTACTATGGCTACACCTTC
CASSPGQGNYYGYTF
>TRBJ2-5|TRBV11-2|-|medium-sized
TGTGCCAGCAGCTCCCTCGGGGAGACCCAGTACTTC
CASSSLGETQYF
>TRBJ2-1|TRBV6-6|TRBD1|medium-sized
TGTGCCAGCAGTAGACAGGGGGGGGAGCAGTTCTTC
CASSRQGGEQFF
>TRBJ2-1|TRBV6-1|TRBD2|few
TGTGCCAGCAGTCGACTAGCGGGAGACCGTGAGCAGTTCTTC
CASSRLAGDREQFF
>TRBJ2-6|TRBV7-2|-|-
TGTGCCAGCAGCCAAAACTCTGGGGCCAACGTCCTGACTTTC
CASSQNSGANVLTF
>TRBJ2-1|TRBV5-1|TRBD1|-
TGCGCCAGCAGCTCCCAGGGGGCCAATGAGCAGTTCTTC
CASSSQGANEQFF
>TRBJ2-5|TRBV7-2|TRBD2|medium-sized
TGTGCCAGCAGCTGGGGGGGTGAGGTAATAGAGACCCAGTACTTC
CASSWGGEVIETQYF
>TRBJ2-7|TRBV5-1|-|few
TGCGCCAGCAGCCGGGACTCATCCTCCTACGAGCAGTACTTC
CASSRDSSSYEQYF
>TRBJ2-3|TRBV11-2|-|few
TGTGCCAGCAGCTTGACAGATACGCAGTATTTT
CASSLTDTQYF
>TRBJ1-2|TRBV29-1|-|-
TGCAGCGTTGGGGTAAACTATGGCTACACCTTC
CSVGVNYGYTF
>TRBJ2-3|TRBV5-1|TRBD2|-
TGCGCCAGCAGCTTTATGGCGGGAGATAAGACAGATACGCAGTATTTT
CASSFMAGDKTDTQYF
>TRBJ2-5|TRBV11-2|TRBD2|large
TGTGCCAGCAGCTTGGGGCTAGCGGGTGACCAAGAGACCCAGTACTTC
CASSLGLAGDQETQYF
>TRBJ2-5|TRBV12-3/TRBV12-4|TRBD2|medium-sized
TGTGCCAGCACCGTAGCGGGAGAAGGAGAGACCCAGTACTTC
CASTVAGEGETQYF
>TRBJ1-1|TRBV29-1|-|medium-sized
TGCAGTCTTCTCAGGGGCACTGAAGCTTTCTTT
CSLLRGTEAFF
>TRBJ2-5|TRBV28|-|medium-sized
TGTGCCAGCAGTTCGGAGACCCAGTACTTC
CASSSETQYF
>TRBJ2-1|TRBV5-1|TRBD2|-
TGCGCCAGCAGCGTGGATAGCGGGAGGACACTCGATGAGCAGTTCTTC
CASSVDSGRTLDEQFF
>TRBJ1-2|TRBV24-1|-|medium-sized
TGTGCCACCAGTGACCACACCAAGCTATCGGGGGGCTACACCTTC
CATSDHTKLSGGYTF
>TRBJ2-7|TRBV7-9|-|medium-sized
TGTGCCAGCAGCTTCGAAGGAGTTCACGAGCAGTACTTC
CASSFEGVHEQYF